These 24 T cell receptor beta chains were sequenced from one sample in a study of CD8+CD57+ T cells in acquired aplastic anemia. TCR beta VDJ and CDR3 profiling used genomic DNA as template. TCRdb itself ran the reads through MiXCR, one entry per CDR3 protein. In the table there are 100,000 to 150,000 distinct CDR3 sequences, more than 40% of which are singletons. The sample taken for sequencing was sorted CD4+, CD8+, or CD8+CD57+ T cells (not recorded which) from PBMCs. The receptor source for this set is a human donor in good health, serving as a control.

This clonotype was found a few times. V usage is TRBV18 and J usage is TRBJ1-3; TRBD1 matches at 9 bases. The V and J ends lost 3 bases and 2 bases, in that order; junction bases with no gene match: 5. This CDR3 is built from 16 residues. The V gene's germline CDR1 is KGHSH and CDR2 LQKENI. The CDR3 loop is CASSPVGQGAGNTIYF. The CDR3 DNA sequence: TGTGCCAGCTCACCGGTGGGACAGGGAGCTGGAAACACCATATATTTT.

This clonotype is labeled as medium-sized. This chain uses TRBV2 with TRBJ1-2; TRBD1 is a possible D gene (6 bases). CDR1 is SNHLY, CDR2 FYNNEI, per germline. This CDR3 spans 12 amino acids. Trimming removed 6 bases at V and 9 bases at J, with 14 bases between. The CDR3: CASRDSLVRYTF. The CDR3 DNA follows: TGTGCCAGCAGGGACAGCTTAGTCCGCTACACCTTC.

This clonotype was detected many times. The rearrangement links TRBV19 to TRBJ1-2; 7 bases are shared with TRBD1. Germline V gives CDR1 LNHDA, CDR2 SQIVND (reference sequence). There are 13 residues in the CDR3. With 7 bases clipped from V and 6 bases from J, the junction kept 8 bases outside the gene matches. CDR3 loop: CASTQDRIDGYTF. The CDR3 region has the DNA TGTGCCAGTACCCAGGACAGGATCGATGGCTACACCTTC.

The gene calls are TRBV5-1 and TRBJ2-7; D is ambiguous. Trimming took off 0 bases at V and 5 bases at J, with 12 bases between the two ends. The length of the CDR3 is 14 residues. Germline V gene lookup returns CDR1 SGHRS and CDR2 YFSETQ. In DNA form, the CDR3 reads TGCGCCAGCAGCTTGGCCGGTGGGGTGAACGAGCAGTACTTC. Protein product: CASSLAGGVNEQYF.

CDR3 sequence reads: CASSASPNTGELFF. CDR3 DNA sequence: TGCGCCAGCTCCGCGTCCCCGAACACCGGGGAGCTGTTTTTT. The chain uses TRBV10-1 and TRBJ2-2; D is unresolved. The ends were cut back, 8 bases at V and 0 bases at J, with 10 bases in the middle. Per germline, CDR1 WNHNN and CDR2 SYGVQD (reference sequence). CDR3 length equals 14 residues.

The rearrangement links TRBV19 to TRBJ2-5; TRBD1 aligns across 8 bases. There are 15 residues in the CDR3. Losses at the gene ends were 1 base for V and 1 base for J; bases not matched to a gene: 2. Germline-derived CDR1 and CDR2 are LNHDA and SQIVND (reference sequence). The CDR3 region has the DNA TGTGCCAGTAGTATAGGGGGGACAGGCCAAGAGACCCAGTACTTC. This encodes CASSIGGTGQETQYF.

There are many counts of this clonotype. This chain joins TRBV9 and TRBJ1-2, with a possible D match to TRBD1 (5 bases). Germline V gene lookup returns CDR1 SGDLS and CDR2 YYNGEE. Trimming took 0 bases from V and 1 from J, leaving 13 bases between them. CDR3 length: 16 residues. The chain's CDR3 is CASSVGSGNFNYGYTF. The CDR3 nucleotides read TGTGCCAGCAGCGTAGGCTCAGGGAATTTTAACTATGGCTACACCTTC.

The CDR3 sequence: CASSQGGTETQYF. In DNA form, the CDR3 reads TGCGCCAGCAGCCAAGGAGGGACAGAGACCCAGTACTTC. The rearrangement links TRBV4-3 to TRBJ2-5; the D call may be TRBD1 or TRBD2 (5 bases each). This CDR3 has 13 amino acids. V was trimmed by 1 base and J by 4 bases, leaving 7 bases between them. The V gene's germline CDR1 is LGHNA and CDR2 YSLEER.

This clonotype was seen repeatedly, ten times or more. The chain uses TRBV30 and TRBJ2-1; 8 bases align to TRBD2. J gave up 2 bases and V 1 base, and 1 base lay outside the gene matches. The CDR3 totals 14 residues. Germline V CDR1 and CDR2: GTSNPN, SVGIG (reference sequence). The CDR3: CAWSEGLAYNEQFF. CDR3 DNA sequence: TGTGCCTGGAGTGAGGGACTAGCCTACAATGAGCAGTTCTTC. Filled out from reference TRBV30 and TRBJ2-1, the complete variable domain reads SQTIHQWPATLVQPVGSPLSLECTVEGTSNPNLYWYRQAAGRGLQLLFYSVGIGQISSEVPQNLSASRPQDRQFILSSKKLLLSDSGFYLCAWSEGLAYNEQFFGPGTRLTVL.

This clonotype has a count of ten or more. The V gene is TRBV7-9, the J gene TRBJ1-5, with D maybe TRBD1 (5 bases). The germline V and J ends were trimmed by 1 base and 0 bases, with 10 bases remaining between them. CDR1 is SEHNR and CDR2 is FQNEAQ in the germline V gene (reference sequence). The CDR3 has 16 residues. DNA of the CDR3: TGTGCCAGCAGCTTAGGGGGCGGACTTAGCAATCAGCCCCAGCATTTT. This gives the protein CASSLGGGLSNQPQHF.

The chain carries TRBV29-1 and TRBJ1-2, with TRBD1 as a possible D gene (6 bases). V was shortened by 7 bases and J by 0 bases, with 21 bases between the two germline ends. Germline CDR1 reads SQVTM; CDR2 reads ANQGSEA. CDR3 length equals 16 residues. For the CDR3, the DNA is TGCAGCGGGTGGGGGCAGGGAATCACTCCTAACTATGGCTACACCTTC. Protein product: CSGWGQGITPNYGYTF.

The CDR3 DNA is TGTGCCAGCAGCTTGAGCGTTACTGGATACGTC. This codes for CASSLSVTGYV. V is TRBV7-7 and J is TRBJ2-7; D unresolved. From germline, CDR1 is SSHAT and CDR2 FNYEAQ (reference sequence). This CDR3 is built from 11 residues. The germline V and J ends were trimmed by 3 bases and 13 bases, with 13 bases remaining between them.

This clonotype was observed a few times. One base away lies a much larger clone, so this may be a sequencing read error. V is TRBV6-1 and J is TRBJ2-1; D tentatively reads TRBD1 or TRBD2 (5 bases each). The germline V gene encodes CDR1 MNHNS and CDR2 SASEGT. The CDR3 sequence is 12 residues long. DNA of the CDR3: TGTGCCAGCAGTGAATGGGGGAATGAGCAGCTCTTC. Protein product: CASSEWGNEQLF.

This rearrangement joins TRBV25-1 to TRBJ1-4; no clear D gene. The CDR3 covers 11 residues. Per germline, CDR1 MGHDK and CDR2 SYGVNS. Trimming shortened V by 4 bases and J by 7 bases, and 4 bases separated the two germline ends. The CDR3 nucleotides are TGTGCCAGCAGTGCCGTTGAAAAACTGTTTTTT. It encodes CASSAVEKLFF. Full variable domain (remainder filled in from reference TRBV25-1 and TRBJ1-4): EADIYQTPRYLVIGTGKKITLECSQTMGHDKMYWYQQDPGMELHLIHYSYGVNSTEKGDLSSESTVSRIRTEHFPLTLESARPSHTSQYLCASSAVEKLFFGSGTQLSVL.

This clonotype was detected many times. J is TRBJ2-5 and V is TRBV4-3; 8 bases line up with TRBD2. With 0 bases clipped from V and 5 bases from J, the junction kept 11 bases outside the gene matches. CDR3 length: 17 amino acids. Germline V lookup: CDR1 LGHNA, CDR2 YSLEER. In DNA form, the CDR3 reads TGCGCCAGCAGCCAAGATTTTTCGGGGGGGCCTAGGGAGACCCAGTACTTC. It is translated as CASSQDFSGGPRETQYF.

The chain uses TRBV4-1 and TRBJ1-1; D remains ambiguous. From germline, CDR1 is MGHRA and CDR2 YSYEKL. V gave up 0 bases and J gave up 5 bases, with 10 bases separating them. The CDR3 sequence is 14 residues long. In DNA form, the CDR3 reads TGCGCCAGCAGCCAAGAACCCTACAGTACTGAAGCTTTCTTT. Protein: CASSQEPYSTEAFF.

The CDR3 DNA is TGTGCCAGCAGCCGCACTCTTAGCGGGGACTCCTACGAGCAGTACTTC. Translating gives CASSRTLSGDSYEQYF. The genes are TRBV11-1 and TRBJ2-7; 8 bases agree with TRBD2. V lost 5 bases, J lost 0 bases, and 9 bases stayed unmatched. The CDR3 extends over 16 amino acids. From germline, CDR1 is SGHAT and CDR2 FQDESV (reference sequence). Supplemented by reference TRBV11-1 and TRBJ2-7, the full variable domain reads EAEVAQSPRYKITEKSQAVAFWCDPISGHATLYWYRQILGQGPELLVQFQDESVVDDSQLPKDRFSAERLKGVDSTLKIQPAELGDSAMYLCASSRTLSGDSYEQYFGPGTRLTVT.

This clonotype appeared many times. The rearrangement uses TRBV6-1 and TRBJ2-1, with 15 bases lining up with TRBD2. The V gene end was trimmed by 6 bases and the J gene end by 9 bases; junction bases not matched to a gene: 6. Germline CDR1 reads MNHNS; CDR2 reads SASEGT. This CDR3 has 15 amino acids. CDR3 DNA: TGTGCCAGCAGGATGGGACTAGCGGGGGGCGGTGAGCAGTTCTTC. Protein product: CASRMGLAGGGEQFF.

Ten or more counts support this clonotype. The chain joins TRBV12-5 to TRBJ2-1; 8 nucleotides agree with TRBD1. Per germline, CDR1 LGHNT and CDR2 FRNRAP. CDR3 length equals 14 residues. J gave up 6 bases and V 6 bases, and 7 bases lay outside the gene matches. This CDR3 is CASGGQVAINEQFF. CDR3 in DNA: TGTGCTAGTGGGGGACAGGTGGCGATCAATGAGCAGTTCTTC.

This clonotype was observed once. The gene calls are TRBV20-1 and TRBJ2-7; 14 bases align to TRBD2. This CDR3 comprises 14 residues. Germline V lookup: CDR1 DFQATT, CDR2 SNEGSKA (reference sequence). V lost 5 bases, J lost 5 bases, and 5 bases stayed unmatched. The CDR3 DNA reads TGCAGTGCTTCCCGGACTAGCGGGGGGCACGAGCAGTACTTC. Its translation: CSASRTSGGHEQYF.

This clonotype was seen many times. The rearrangement links TRBV13 to TRBJ1-2; TRBD1 is a possible D gene (6 bases). V was pared by 1 base and J by 4 bases, with 13 bases between. CDR3 length: 15 amino acids. In germline, CDR1 is PRHDT, CDR2 FYEKMQ (reference sequence). CDR3 bases: TGTGCCAGCAGCTTAGACAGGGCAAATATCTATGGCTACACCTTC. This translates into CASSLDRANIYGYTF.

This clonotype was seen many times. The chain carries TRBV20-1 and TRBJ2-5; no reliable D call. CDR3 length: 11 residues. The V and J ends lost 5 bases and 2 bases respectively, with 6 bases between them. Germline V CDR1 and CDR2: DFQATT, SNEGSKA (reference sequence). The CDR3 spells CSAHSQETQYF. The CDR3 region has the DNA TGCAGTGCTCACAGTCAAGAGACCCAGTACTTC.

CDR3 loop: CASSGAAGNTEAFF. The CDR3 DNA follows: TGTGCCAGCAGCGGCGCAGCGGGGAACACTGAAGCTTTCTTT. The V gene is TRBV7-9, the J gene TRBJ1-1, with D hard to call. V was shortened by 5 bases and J by 1 base, with 11 bases between the two germline ends. CDR3 length equals 14 residues. Germline V gives CDR1 SEHNR, CDR2 FQNEAQ (reference sequence).

A few counts support this clonotype. This chain uses TRBV25-1 with TRBJ2-3; 8 bases line up with TRBD1. The CDR3 has 15 amino acids. Germline V gene data show CDR1 as MGHDK and CDR2 as SYGVNS. V shed 3 bases and J 3 bases; nucleotides not matched to a gene: 5. CDR3 nucleotide sequence: TGTGCCAGCAGTGATTGGACAGGGTTGACAGATACGCAGTATTTT. It codes for CASSDWTGLTDTQYF.